The 26 T cell receptor beta chains reported below all come from one sample, sequenced in a study of OX40 agonist ivuxolimab in advanced cancers. Assay used: immunoSEQ multiplex PCR; TCRdb lists only in-frame clones, some missing. Here the sample spans tens of thousands of clones, 86% being singletons. Sequencing used CD4+ or CD8+ T cells sorted from blood, obtained in a trial of the OX40 agonist ivuxolimab. The receptors shown here come from an adult with an advanced solid tumor such as melanoma, head and neck, liver or kidney cancer.

The CDR3 sequence: CASSSLERSPREQFF. The DNA for the CDR3 is TGTGCCAGCAGTTCGCTGGAGAGGAGTCCCCGTGAGCAGTTCTTC. The gene calls are TRBV25-1 and TRBJ2-1; D unresolved. V was shortened by 5 bases and J by 9 bases, with 20 bases between the two germline ends. This CDR3 has 15 amino acids. CDR1 and CDR2 from the germline V gene are MGHDK and SYGVNS.

The chain has TRBV5-1 and TRBJ1-1; TRBD1 agrees at 7 bases. Germline V gene sequence: CDR1 SGHRS, CDR2 YFSETQ. The length of the CDR3 is 14 residues. Trimming at V came to 0 bases and at J to 7 bases, leaving 6 bases not matched to a gene. The CDR3 DNA reads as TGCGCCAGCAGCTTGGCCGGGACAGTACGTGAAGCTTTCTTT. This sequence encodes CASSLAGTVREAFF.

The rearrangement uses TRBV7-9 and TRBJ2-1; no firm D call. The CDR3 spans 12 residues. V was trimmed by 5 bases and J by 8 bases, leaving 10 bases between them. The germline V gene has CDR1 SEHNR and CDR2 FQNEAQ (reference sequence). Here the CDR3 DNA reads TGTGCCAGCAGCCAACCTCTAGATGAGCAGTTCTTC. It is translated as CASSQPLDEQFF.

The chain carries TRBV4-1 and TRBJ2-1; 7 bases are a match to TRBD2. Per the germline V gene, CDR1 is MGHRA and CDR2 is YSYEKL. This CDR3 contains 18 residues. The junction had 8 bases not matched to a gene; V was cut back by 0 bases and J by 0 bases. The CDR3 region has the DNA TGCGCCAGCAGCCAAGAGTCTCAAGCGGGGAGCTCCTACAATGAGCAGTTCTTC. It encodes CASSQESQAGSSYNEQFF.

The chain has TRBV4-3 and TRBJ2-3, with TRBD1 matching 9 bases. The CDR3 is 17 amino acids. Germline V gene data show CDR1 as LGHNA and CDR2 as YSLEER. V lost 2 bases to trimming and J lost 0 bases; unmatched junction nucleotides: 6. CDR3 in amino acids: CASSQSLGTGSTDTQYF. The CDR3 DNA sequence: TGCGCCAGCAGCCAATCCTTAGGGACAGGGAGCACAGATACGCAGTATTTT.

In its sample, this clone is medium-sized. The J gene is TRBJ2-1, the V gene TRBV4-2; tentative D call: TRBD2 (6 bases). V lost 4 bases and J 1 base, leaving 14 bases between the germline ends. This CDR3 spans 16 amino acids. CDR1 and CDR2 from the germline V gene are LGHNA and YNFKEQ. The CDR3, as DNA: TGTGCCAGCAGCCCCACGGCTAGCGAGTCCTACAATGAGCAGTTCTTC. Its translation is CASSPTASESYNEQFF.

The chain has TRBV6-1 and TRBJ2-7; a possible D gene is TRBD1 (5 bases). This CDR3 has 16 residues. CDR1 and CDR2 (germline): MNHNS, SASEGT. Trimming took 0 bases from V and 3 from J, leaving 15 bases between them. The CDR3 nucleotides read TGTGCCAGCAGTGAAGCCCCTCTAGGGGCAGGCTACGAGCAGTACTTC. Translating gives CASSEAPLGAGYEQYF.

This clone has just one count. V usage is TRBV6-1 and J usage is TRBJ2-2, with unresolved D. Germline lookup yields CDR1 MNHNS and CDR2 SASEGT. With 8 bases removed from V and 3 bases from J, the gap between germline ends came to 13 bases. The CDR3 loop spans 14 amino acids. The CDR3 DNA follows: TGTGCCAGCGGGGTGAACCCGGACACCGGGGAGCTGTTTTTT. Protein product: CASGVNPDTGELFF.

This chain's CDR3 is CASSQALNSPLHF. DNA of the CDR3: TGCGCCAGCAGCCAAGCATTAAATTCACCCCTCCACTTT. The rearrangement uses TRBV4-1 and TRBJ1-6; D uncertain. Trimming pared 1 base from V and 7 bases from J, leaving 5 bases between. CDR3 length: 13 amino acids. Looked up from germline, CDR1 is MGHRA and CDR2 is YSYEKL.

A single count supports this clone. This chain uses TRBV4-1 with TRBJ1-2; 7 nucleotides match TRBD1. Germline CDR1 and CDR2: MGHRA and YSYEKL. The CDR3 consists of 14 residues. The J segment lost 8 bases and the V segment lost 2 bases, leaving 8 bases of the junction unmatched. The CDR3 DNA reads TGCGCCAGCAGCCAATCCCAGGACAGGCGAGGCTACACCTTC. Translating gives CASSQSQDRRGYTF.

The chain carries TRBV9 and TRBJ1-1; TRBD1 might be the D (5 bases). The CDR3 has 13 residues. Germline CDR1 reads SGDLS; CDR2 reads YYNGEE. Trimming removed 1 base at V and 5 bases at J, with 9 bases between. CDR3 coding DNA: TGTGCCAGCAGCGTACAGGGAGGGACTGAAGCTTTCTTT. Protein product: CASSVQGGTEAFF.

CDR3 amino acids: CASSPRDRLPEAFF. The CDR3 nucleotides are TGTGCCAGCAGCCCCCGGGACAGGCTCCCTGAAGCTTTCTTT. The chain has TRBV7-9 and TRBJ1-1; TRBD1 matches at 8 bases. Germline CDR1 reads SEHNR; CDR2 reads FQNEAQ (reference sequence). V was clipped by 5 bases and J by 6 bases; unmatched bases: 8. This CDR3 contains 14 residues.

The chain carries TRBV5-8 and TRBJ2-1, with D perhaps TRBD1 or TRBD2 (5 bases each). V was trimmed by 2 bases and J by 1 base, leaving 10 bases between them. CDR1 SGHTS and CDR2 YDEGEE come from the germline V gene. The CDR3 spans 15 residues. The CDR3 DNA reads as TGTGCCAGCAGCTTAGGGGAGACGTCCTACAATGAGCAGTTCTTC. As protein: CASSLGETSYNEQFF.

This clone appeared a few times. V usage is TRBV7-9 and J usage is TRBJ1-2; D call uncertain. Germline V gene sequence: CDR1 SEHNR, CDR2 FQNEAQ (reference sequence). Trimming shortened V by 5 bases and J by 6 bases, and 16 bases separated the two germline ends. The CDR3 loop spans 14 amino acids. CDR3 coding DNA: TGTGCCAGCAGCCCTTCGGGCCTGCTTCATGGCTACACCTTC. As protein: CASSPSGLLHGYTF.

This chain links TRBV11-2 with TRBJ2-1; 7 nucleotides align to TRBD2. V shed 7 bases, J shed 6 bases, and the junction held 9 bases outside the gene matches. Looked up from germline, CDR1 is SGHAT and CDR2 is FQNNGV. The length of the CDR3 is 14 residues. The CDR3 coding sequence is TGTGCCAGCAAGGGGAGGGGCAGCGGCAATGAGCAGTTCTTC. This translates into CASKGRGSGNEQFF.

This sequence joins TRBV19 and TRBJ1-4; tentatively, D is TRBD1 (6 bases). CDR1 LNHDA and CDR2 SQIVND come from the germline V gene (reference sequence). Trimming removed 8 bases from V and 5 bases from J, with 18 bases in between. The CDR3 loop spans 15 amino acids. CDR3 sequence (DNA): TGTGCCAGTTCCGAATCGGACAGTGTAAATGAAAAACTGTTTTTT. This codes for CASSESDSVNEKLFF.

V is TRBV20-1 and J is TRBJ1-2, with D unresolved. V lost 6 bases and J 6 bases, leaving 8 bases between the germline ends. CDR3 size: 10 residues. Looked up from germline, CDR1 is DFQATT and CDR2 is SNEGSKA (reference sequence). This chain's CDR3 is CSAATHGYTF. CDR3 bases: TGCAGTGCCGCCACCCATGGCTACACCTTC.

V and J are TRBV27 and TRBJ2-5; D is perhaps TRBD2 (7 bases). Germline V lookup: CDR1 MNHEY, CDR2 SMNVEV (reference sequence). CDR3 length equals 15 residues. The V and J ends lost 0 bases and 4 bases respectively, with 12 bases between them. CDR3 in amino acids: CASSLSSRGGETQYF. The CDR3 DNA is TGTGCCAGCAGTTTATCTTCAAGGGGGGGAGAGACCCAGTACTTC.

The V and J genes are TRBV5-4 and TRBJ2-7, with 12 bases identical to TRBD2. The CDR3 spans 15 residues. Looked up from germline, CDR1 is SGHNT and CDR2 is YYREEE (reference sequence). V shed 3 bases, J shed 6 bases, and the junction held 7 bases outside the gene matches. CDR3 sequence: CASSSTSGRTGEQYF. The CDR3 DNA reads TGTGCCAGCAGCTCGACTAGCGGGAGAACCGGCGAGCAGTACTTC. Using reference TRBV5-4 and TRBJ2-7 for the parts outside the CDR3, the full variable domain is ETGVTQSPTHLIKTRGQQVTLRCSSQSGHNTVSWYQQALGQGPQFIFQYYREEENGRGNFPPRFSGLQFPNYSSELNVNALELDDSALYLCASSSTSGRTGEQYFGPGTRLTVT.

The chain has TRBV13 and TRBJ2-7; 9 nucleotides agree with TRBD1. The germline CDR1 and CDR2 sequences are PRHDT and FYEKMQ (reference sequence). V trimming: 5 bases; J trimming: 2 bases; junction bases outside the gene matches: 4. CDR3 length equals 14 residues. The DNA for the CDR3 is TGTGCCAGCAGCCAGACAGGGGGACCCTACGAGCAGTACTTC. Residues: CASSQTGGPYEQYF.

The chain is built from TRBV27 and TRBJ2-2; D possibly corresponds to TRBD2 (6 bases). This CDR3 comprises 16 residues. With 7 bases removed from V and 4 bases from J, the gap between germline ends came to 19 bases. CDR1 is MNHEY, CDR2 SMNVEV, per germline (reference sequence). CDR3 in DNA: TGTGCCAGCACGTCCTTACGACTAGTGCGCACCGGGGAGCTGTTTTTT. Its translation is CASTSLRLVRTGELFF.

This clone was counted only a few times. This specimen includes other DNA sequences encoding the same CDR3. The V and J genes are TRBV4-3 and TRBJ1-4; D gene uncertain. Germline loops: CDR1 LGHNA, CDR2 YSLEER. CDR3 length: 18 residues. Trimming took 1 base from V and 5 from J, leaving 20 bases between them. The CDR3 nucleotides are TGCGCCAGCAGCCAAGGGGCTACGACGACCGGATCGAATGAAAAACTGTTTTTT. This gives the protein CASSQGATTTGSNEKLFF.

In its sample, this clone was seen once. V gene TRBV5-1 combines with J gene TRBJ2-7, with 7 bases fitting TRBD1. CDR3 length equals 13 residues. Germline-derived CDR1 and CDR2 are SGHRS and YFSETQ. The V and J ends lost 6 bases and 2 bases, in that order; junction bases with no gene match: 5. CDR3 residues: CASNWDRAYEQYF. For the CDR3, the DNA is TGCGCCAGCAACTGGGACAGAGCCTACGAGCAGTACTTC.

The chain carries TRBV19 and TRBJ2-3; the match to TRBD2 covers 7 bases. Germline CDR1 and CDR2: LNHDA and SQIVND (reference sequence). Germline trimming cut 4 bases from V and 5 bases from J; bases unmatched to any gene: 9. CDR3 size: 15 residues. The CDR3, as DNA: TGTGCCAGTAGTACTGGGCAGGGCGGGAGAGATACGCAGTATTTT. It specifies CASSTGQGGRDTQYF.

The rearrangement joins TRBV13 to TRBJ2-7, with a weak D call TRBD1 (6 bases). CDR1 is PRHDT, CDR2 FYEKMQ, per germline (reference sequence). V lost 1 base and J lost 5, with 15 bases in between. This CDR3 contains 15 residues. In nucleotides, the CDR3 is TGTGCCAGCAGCTTAGAAGTCAGGGGAACCCACGAGCAGTACTTC. Translated, it gives CASSLEVRGTHEQYF.

The count of this clone is one. J is TRBJ2-5 and V is TRBV4-1, with D perhaps matching TRBD1 (5 bases). This CDR3 is built from 17 residues. V lost 0 bases to trimming and J lost 2 bases, with 16 bases between them. Germline assignment: CDR1 MGHRA and CDR2 YSYEKL. CDR3 coding DNA: TGCGCCAGCAGCCAAGAAGTCCGCGGTCAGGGTCAAGAGACCCAGTACTTC. This encodes CASSQEVRGQGQETQYF.